The rows below give T cell receptor beta chains drawn from one sample of a study of cytomegalovirus exposure and HLA in healthy donors. Method: immunoSEQ multiplex PCR; TCRdb's copy keeps in-frame clones and lacks some. The data contain some 140,000 clones, about 64% of them singletons. Material for sequencing was PBMCs. All receptors come from a woman between 40 and 50 years old in good health and CMV-seronegative. The CDR3 runs from the conserved cysteine through the conserved F or W. D genes are given only for firm matches. Clone sizes are given selectively: once, few, many, or a class where the clone is expanded.

TRBJ1-2	TRBV28	16	.	few	TGTGCCAGCAGTTTGGGCGGGGGGGGTAGTAACTATGGCTACACCTTC	CASSLGGGGSNYGYTF
TRBJ1-1	TRBV5-1	13	.	.	TGCGCCAGTGCGTGGGGCCAGAACACTGAAGCTTTCTTT	CASAWGQNTEAFF
TRBJ2-1	TRBV5-1	14	.	few	TGCGCCAGCAGCACGGAGGACTCGAGGCGGGAGCAGTTCTTC	CASSTEDSRREQFF
TRBJ1-2	TRBV5-4	14	.	few	TGTGCCAGCAGCTTGTGGGGAGGGGACTATGGCTACACCTTC	CASSLWGGDYGYTF
TRBJ1-1	TRBV5-4	15	.	.	TGTGCCAGCAGCTTGGCCAAACAGCTGAACACTGAAGCTTTCTTT	CASSLAKQLNTEAFF
TRBJ1-3	TRBV10-3	13	.	.	TGTGCCACCAGAGCGCCCTCTGGAAACACCATATATTTT	CATRAPSGNTIYF
TRBJ2-1	TRBV4-1	16	.	.	TGCGCCAGCAGCCAAGTAGACCTAGTCCGATACAATGAGCAGTTCTTC	CASSQVDLVRYNEQFF
TRBJ2-1	TRBV5-1	19	TRBD2	.	TGCGCCAGCAGCTACGGGACTAGCAGAAACGTACGTTCCTACAATGAGCAGTTCTTC	CASSYGTSRNVRSYNEQFF
TRBJ1-5	TRBV25-1	14	.	.	TGTGCCAGCAGCGGGGGGTCTAGCAATCAGCCCCAGCATTTT	CASSGGSSNQPQHF
TRBJ2-1	TRBV5-4	15	.	.	TGTGCCAGCAGGGAGGATTCCAGCTCCTACAATGAGCAGTTCTTC	CASREDSSSYNEQFF
TRBJ2-7	TRBV5-1	15	.	.	TGCGCCAGCAGCTCCCTCCCCTCGCCTACCTACGAGCAGTACTTC	CASSSLPSPTYEQYF
TRBJ1-2	TRBV2	16	.	.	TGTGCCAGCAGTGAAAGGCAGGGTGACTCCCTTCGGGGCTACACCTTC	CASSERQGDSLRGYTF
TRBJ2-5	TRBV4-3	18	TRBD2	few	TGCGCCAGCAGCCAAGACGTAGCGGGGGCAGATGTCGCAGAGACCCAGTACTTC	CASSQDVAGADVAETQYF
TRBJ1-2	TRBV9	15	.	.	TGTGCCAGCAGCTCCTCCGACAGTCCTCATCTAGGCTACACCTTC	CASSSSDSPHLGYTF
TRBJ2-6	TRBV4-2	23	TRBD1	.	TGTGCCAGCAGCCAGACCATTATAGCCGGGACAGGGGGCGCGATCCCCGGGGCCAACGTCCTGACTTTC	CASSQTIIAGTGGAIPGANVLTF
TRBJ1-1	TRBV19	12	.	few	TGTGCCAGTAAACAGGGGAACACTGAAGCTTTCTTT	CASKQGNTEAFF
TRBJ2-7	TRBV5-5	12	.	.	TGTGCCAGCAGCTTGTCTTTCTACGAGCAGTACTTC	CASSLSFYEQYF
TRBJ1-4	TRBV7-9	15	TRBD1	.	TGTGCCAGCAGCTTGGGGACAGTTCCGAATGAAAAACTGTTTTTT	CASSLGTVPNEKLFF
TRBJ2-5	TRBV23-1	13	TRBD1	.	TGCGCCAGCAGTCAATACAGGGGTGAGACCCAGTACTTC	CASSQYRGETQYF
TRBJ1-6	TRBV28	13	TRBD1	.	TGTGCCAGCGAGACAGGGGCGGGTTCACCCCTCCACTTT	CASETGAGSPLHF
TRBJ2-2	TRBV19	18	TRBD1	.	TGTGCCAGTAGTATAGGCCGGGACAGGGCTACGAACACCGGGGAGCTGTTTTTT	CASSIGRDRATNTGELFF
TRBJ1-1	TRBV7-2	13	.	once	TGTGCCAGCAGCTTACTCAACATGCCTGAAGCTTTCTTT	CASSLLNMPEAFF
TRBJ2-1	TRBV7-9	15	.	.	TGTGCCAGCAGACCAGCGAGTTTCTCCTACAATGAGCAGTTCTTC	CASRPASFSYNEQFF
TRBJ1-1	TRBV27	15	TRBD1	.	TGTGCCAGCAGTTTTCAGGGGACAGGTTACACTGAAGCTTTCTTT	CASSFQGTGYTEAFF
TRBJ2-3	TRBV7-9	13	.	.	TGTGCCAGCCGCGTTCCCAGCACAGATACGCAGTATTTT	CASRVPSTDTQYF
TRBJ2-1	TRBV15	16	TRBD1	few	TGTGCCACCAGCGGTAGGACAGGCACAAACTACAATGAGCAGTTCTTC	CATSGRTGTNYNEQFF
TRBJ2-6	TRBV27	15	.	.	TGTGCCAGCAGGGTGGGCATCGGTGGGGCCAACGTCCTGACTTTC	CASRVGIGGANVLTF
TRBJ2-3	TRBV4-1	16	TRBD2	few	TGCGCCAGCAGCCAAGTCGGCGGGGGGCAGGCAGATACGCAGTATTTT	CASSQVGGGQADTQYF